Given below is one TCR beta chain in context. Its cognate antigen is unknown. The sample comes from a study of shared clonotypes between healthy human individuals. General study results and limits: Some clonotypes were shared by all four sorted-subset donors, while others were not shared. The non-shared ones had lower generation probabilities than the shared ones. Although depth was large, rarefaction showed that sequencing of the sorted subsets was incomplete. Sequencing depth was predicted to influence how clonotypes are shared among donors. Naive CD4 clonotypes were shared across several donors at 5% to 6%.

This CDR3 is 14 amino acids long. V lost 5 bases to trimming and J lost 2 bases; unmatched junction nucleotides: 3. Germline CDR1 and CDR2: SGHVS and FNYEAQ. The data were produced by immunoSEQ multiplex PCR, yet TCRdb's version contains in-frame clones alone and is incomplete. The table has about 2.3 million clones, 90% to 95% seen once. The sequencing sample was made of naive CD4+ T cells from PBMCs. The subset here: CD45RA+ positively selected. The TCR was taken from a man between 18 and 29 years old in good health. Some clones in this sample may be carry-over from other donors' samples. The chain employs TRBV7-6 and TRBJ2-3, with 8 nucleotides matching TRBD1. The chain's CDR3 is CASSRTGPTDTQYF. CDR3 bases: TGTGCCAGCAGCCGGACAGGGCCCACAGATACGCAGTATTTT.